Below, 24 T cell receptor beta chains from the same sample are listed, as sequenced in a study of shared clonotypes between healthy human individuals. Some clones are missing from TCRdb's copy, which holds only in-frame ones; the method was immunoSEQ multiplex PCR. The sample has around 700,000 clones; about three quarters are singletons. The specimen sequenced was memory CD4+ T cells sorted from blood. Subset: CD45RA-negative fraction. All receptors derive from a young woman in good health.

The V and J genes are TRBV6-5 and TRBJ1-2; TRBD1 aligns across 7 bases. V lost 7 bases to trimming and J lost 2 bases; unmatched junction nucleotides: 4. CDR3 length equals 13 residues. Germline V lookup: CDR1 MNHEY, CDR2 SVGAGI. CDR3 bases: TGTGCCAGCACCAGACAGGGAAACTATGGCTACACCTTC. Amino acids: CASTRQGNYGYTF.

CDR3 in amino acids: CASRGASEQYF. As DNA, the CDR3 is TGTGCCAGCAGGGGGGCCTCCGAGCAGTACTTC. The chain recombines TRBV2 with TRBJ2-7; D might be TRBD1 (6 bases). Trimming pared 6 bases from V and 6 bases from J, leaving 9 bases between. The V gene's germline CDR1 is SNHLY and CDR2 FYNNEI. CDR3 length: 11 residues.

The V gene is TRBV28, the J gene TRBJ2-3; TRBD1 matches 9 bases. V was clipped by 5 bases and J by 2 bases; unmatched bases: 8. The CDR3 is made up of 16 amino acids. CDR1 is MDHEN, CDR2 SYDVKM, per germline. The CDR3 loop reads CASSQAGTGYTDTQYF. For the CDR3, the DNA is TGTGCCAGCAGTCAGGCCGGGACAGGGTACACAGATACGCAGTATTTT.

The chain is built from TRBV29-1 and TRBJ1-2, with D unclear. V shed 4 bases and J shed 7 bases, with 7 bases lying between them. CDR1 SQVTM and CDR2 ANQGSEA come from the germline V gene. The CDR3 runs 10 residues. In nucleotides, the CDR3 is TGCAGCGTTGGAAAGGGTGGCTACACCTTC. This codes for CSVGKGGYTF.

In regard to this clone: This probably arose from a read error, given a far larger clone one base away. The chain carries TRBV5-4 and TRBJ2-6; 9 bases are shared with TRBD2. The V gene's germline CDR1 is SGHNT and CDR2 YYREEE (reference sequence). The CDR3 is 16 amino acids. CDR3 nucleotide sequence: TGTGCCAGCAGCTTAGCGGGAGGTATTGGGGCCAACGTCCTGAGTTTC. Translation: CASSLAGGIGANVLSF.

V usage is TRBV6-6 and J usage is TRBJ2-1; the D is unclear. The CDR3 runs 13 residues. Germline lookup yields CDR1 MNHNY and CDR2 SVGAGI (reference sequence). V gave up 6 bases and J gave up 4 bases, with 10 bases separating them. CDR3 DNA sequence: TGTGCCAGCAGCCCAAGTGCGTACAATGAGCAGTTCTTC. This translates into CASSPSAYNEQFF.

In its sample, this clone was seen once. The V and J genes are TRBV28 and TRBJ2-7; TRBD2 aligns across 7 bases. CDR1 is MDHEN, CDR2 SYDVKM, per germline. This CDR3 is 17 amino acids long. V lost 5 bases, J lost 2 bases, and 15 bases stayed unmatched. The CDR3 DNA is TGTGCCAGCAGTGCACCCTTGGGGGGGGAGGGAACCTACGAGCAGTACTTC. Protein product: CASSAPLGGEGTYEQYF. Full variable domain (rest looked up from reference TRBV28 and TRBJ2-7): DVKVTQSSRYLVKRTGEKVFLECVQDMDHENMFWYRQDPGLGLRLIYFSYDVKMKEKGDIPEGYSVSREKKERFSLILESASTNQTSMYLCASSAPLGGEGTYEQYFGPGTRLTVT.

The chain couples TRBV23-1 to TRBJ2-1, with TRBD2 as a possible D gene (6 bases). TRBV23-1 is flagged as an ORF with uncertain function. The germline V and J ends were trimmed by 6 bases and 10 bases, with 10 bases remaining between them. The CDR3 runs 11 residues. The CDR3 DNA follows: TGCGCCAGCAGACCAAGCGGGGAGCAGTTCTTC. It specifies CASRPSGEQFF.

The table lists this clone with a few counts. The chain recombines TRBV5-1 with TRBJ2-3, with 13 bases that match TRBD2. The CDR3 length is 17 residues. The V segment lost 6 bases and the J segment 0 bases; nucleotides outside the gene matches: 7. Germline V lookup: CDR1 SGHRS, CDR2 YFSETQ. The CDR3 nucleotides read TGCGCCAGCACCAAAGGACTAGCGGGAGAAAGCACAGATACGCAGTATTTT. Encoded protein: CASTKGLAGESTDTQYF.

The rearrangement uses TRBV19 and TRBJ2-4, with 11 positions matching TRBD1. Per the germline V gene, CDR1 is LNHDA and CDR2 is SQIVND (reference sequence). The ends lost 10 bases at V and 4 bases at J; junction bases unmatched: 6. This CDR3 region has 14 residues. The CDR3 reads CATTGDRGKNIQYF. CDR3 nucleotide sequence: TGTGCCACGACTGGGGACAGGGGGAAAAACATTCAGTACTTC.

V gene TRBV30 combines with J gene TRBJ1-2, with 12 bases matching TRBD1. The V gene end was trimmed by 8 bases and the J gene end by 5 bases; junction bases not matched to a gene: 12. CDR3 length: 15 residues. Germline values: CDR1 GTSNPN, CDR2 SVGIG (reference sequence). The CDR3 loop is CAGQSGDRGRYGYTF. The CDR3 coding sequence is TGTGCCGGGCAGTCCGGGGACAGGGGGCGGTATGGCTACACCTTC.

The CDR3 DNA sequence: TGTGCCAGCAGTTTTGGGGGAGGGGAAGATACGCAGTATTTT. Translated: CASSFGGGEDTQYF. The rearrangement links TRBV2 to TRBJ2-3, with 7 nucleotides matching TRBD2. The CDR3 is 14 residues long. The germline gives CDR1 SNHLY, CDR2 FYNNEI. The ends lost 5 bases at V and 5 bases at J; junction bases unmatched: 7.

This clone was observed a few times. CDR3 sequence reads: CASSKAIDSIYEQYF. The CDR3 region has the DNA TGTGCCAGCAGCAAAGCGATCGACTCCATCTACGAGCAGTACTTC. V usage is TRBV21-1 and J usage is TRBJ2-7; the tabulated D call, TRBD2, remains unverified against the DNA. TRBV21-1 is reported as a pseudogene. The CDR3 is made up of 15 amino acids.

The chain carries TRBV5-1 and TRBJ2-1; 9 nucleotides align to TRBD2. CDR3 length: 14 residues. Germline V gene sequence: CDR1 SGHRS, CDR2 YFSETQ. V was clipped by 0 bases and J by 8 bases; unmatched bases: 3. This CDR3 reads CASSLVTSGDEQFF. The CDR3 DNA sequence: TGCGCCAGCAGCTTGGTGACTAGCGGCGATGAGCAGTTCTTC.

CDR3 loop: CASSYGQGAREKLFF. The CDR3 DNA reads TGTGCCAGCAGTTATGGTCAGGGGGCACGAGAAAAACTGTTTTTT. The rearrangement links TRBV28 to TRBJ1-4; TRBD1 aligns across 8 bases. The germline V gene encodes CDR1 MDHEN and CDR2 SYDVKM. The junction had 9 bases not matched to a gene; V was cut back by 4 bases and J by 8 bases. The CDR3 has 15 residues.

This clone showed up just a few times. This chain joins TRBV28 and TRBJ1-5; 7 nucleotides match TRBD1. This CDR3 is built from 14 residues. V lost 2 bases and J lost 7; bases outside the gene matches: 5. CDR1 is MDHEN, CDR2 SYDVKM, per germline. The CDR3 protein is CASSLAQGGQPQHF. CDR3 in DNA: TGTGCCAGCAGTTTAGCCCAGGGGGGCCAGCCCCAGCATTTT.

The chain combines TRBV5-1 with TRBJ1-1; no reliable D call. In germline, CDR1 is SGHRS, CDR2 YFSETQ. The CDR3 covers 15 residues. V gave up 0 bases and J gave up 1 base, with 10 bases separating them. CDR3 nucleotides: TGCGCCAGCAGCTTGGTTTCGCCAGCGAACACTGAAGCTTTCTTT. Its protein product is CASSLVSPANTEAFF.

The gene calls are TRBV30 and TRBJ1-5; no clear D. Germline values: CDR1 GTSNPN, CDR2 SVGIG (reference sequence). The CDR3 covers 15 residues. Trimming took off 5 bases at V and 0 bases at J, with 14 bases between the two ends. The CDR3 is CAWATGGNSNQPQHF. CDR3 DNA: TGTGCCTGGGCCACGGGTGGAAATAGCAATCAGCCCCAGCATTTT.

This chain joins TRBV15 and TRBJ2-1; the D gene is possibly TRBD2 (5 bases). The V and J ends lost 7 bases and 6 bases respectively, with 13 bases between them. The CDR3 runs 13 residues. Germline lookup yields CDR1 LNHNV and CDR2 YYDKDF (reference sequence). CDR3 residues: CATNGGSGNEQFF. The CDR3 DNA sequence: TGTGCCACCAACGGAGGTTCGGGCAATGAGCAGTTCTTC.

The chain links TRBV28 to TRBJ1-4, with D tentatively TRBD1 (6 bases). Germline V gene data show CDR1 as MDHEN and CDR2 as SYDVKM. V lost 5 bases and J 1 base, leaving 14 bases between the germline ends. This CDR3 is built from 16 residues. The CDR3 DNA follows: TGTGCCAGCAGTATAGGACAGCTATTAACTAATGAAAAACTGTTTTTT. This gives the protein CASSIGQLLTNEKLFF.

The chain joins TRBV18 to TRBJ1-1; D call uncertain. The V gene lost 0 bases and the J gene lost 6 bases, with 17 bases spanning the gap. The CDR3 runs 16 residues. In germline, CDR1 is KGHSH, CDR2 LQKENI. DNA of the CDR3: TGTGCCAGCTCACCACCCGGCAGGAACGTATTCGCTGAAGCTTTCTTT. It encodes CASSPPGRNVFAEAFF.

The rearrangement uses TRBV2 and TRBJ1-1; D ambiguous. The CDR3 is made up of 13 amino acids. The germline CDR1 and CDR2 sequences are SNHLY and FYNNEI. V lost 2 bases and J 11 bases, leaving 15 bases between the germline ends. DNA for the CDR3: TGTGCCAGCAGTGAACGTTTCCTGAGGAGGGCTTTCTTT. It specifies CASSERFLRRAFF.

The chain recombines TRBV9 with TRBJ1-1; no reliable D call. V was trimmed by 6 bases and J by 3 bases, leaving 12 bases between them. Germline-derived CDR1 and CDR2 are SGDLS and YYNGEE. CDR3 size: 13 residues. The CDR3 DNA sequence: TGTGCCAGCAACAGAGACCGGGACACTGAAGCTTTCTTT. Its protein is CASNRDRDTEAFF.

V usage is TRBV19 and J usage is TRBJ2-3; D gene ambiguous. Germline lookup yields CDR1 LNHDA and CDR2 SQIVND (reference sequence). The CDR3 is made up of 13 amino acids. V lost 7 bases, J lost 2 bases, and 10 bases lay in between. The CDR3 DNA reads TGTGCCAGTAACGGGTGGGACACAGATACGCAGTATTTT. Translated, it gives CASNGWDTDTQYF.